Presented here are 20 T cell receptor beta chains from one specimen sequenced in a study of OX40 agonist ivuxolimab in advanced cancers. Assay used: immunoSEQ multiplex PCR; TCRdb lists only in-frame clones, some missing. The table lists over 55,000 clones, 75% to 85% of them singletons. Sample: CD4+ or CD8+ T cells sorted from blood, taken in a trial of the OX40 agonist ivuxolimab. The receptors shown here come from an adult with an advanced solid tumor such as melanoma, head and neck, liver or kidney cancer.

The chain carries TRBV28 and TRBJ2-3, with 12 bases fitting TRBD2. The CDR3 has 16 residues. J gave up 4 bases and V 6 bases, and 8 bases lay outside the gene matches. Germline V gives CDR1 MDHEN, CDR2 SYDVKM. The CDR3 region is CASSSMTSGSPDTQYF. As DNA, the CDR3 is TGTGCCAGCAGCTCTATGACTAGCGGGAGCCCAGATACGCAGTATTTT.

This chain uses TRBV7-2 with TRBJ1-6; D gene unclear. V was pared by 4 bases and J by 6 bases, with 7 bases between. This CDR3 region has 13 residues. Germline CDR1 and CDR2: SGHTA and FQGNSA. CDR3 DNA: TGTGCCAGCAGCTCTTCACCTAATTCACCCCTCCACTTT. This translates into CASSSSPNSPLHF. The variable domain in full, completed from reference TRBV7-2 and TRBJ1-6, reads GAGVSQSPSNKVTEKGKDVELRCDPISGHTALYWYRQSLGQGLEFLIYFQGNSAPDKSGLPSDRFSAERTGGSVSTLTIQRTQQEDSAVYLCASSSSPNSPLHFGNGTRLTVT.

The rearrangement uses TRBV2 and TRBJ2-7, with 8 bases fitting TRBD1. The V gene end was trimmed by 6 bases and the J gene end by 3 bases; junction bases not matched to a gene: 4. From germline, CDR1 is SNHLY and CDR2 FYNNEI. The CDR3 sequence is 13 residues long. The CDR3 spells CASSQGANYEQYV. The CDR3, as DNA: TGTGCCAGCAGCCAGGGGGCTAACTACGAGCAGTACGTC.

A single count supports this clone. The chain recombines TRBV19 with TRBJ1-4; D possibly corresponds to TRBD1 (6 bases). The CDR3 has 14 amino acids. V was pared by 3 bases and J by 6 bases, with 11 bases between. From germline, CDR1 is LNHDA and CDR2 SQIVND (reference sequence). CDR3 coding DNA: TGTGCCAGTAGTATCCGGGGGGCCGATGAAAAACTGTTTTTT. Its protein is CASSIRGADEKLFF.

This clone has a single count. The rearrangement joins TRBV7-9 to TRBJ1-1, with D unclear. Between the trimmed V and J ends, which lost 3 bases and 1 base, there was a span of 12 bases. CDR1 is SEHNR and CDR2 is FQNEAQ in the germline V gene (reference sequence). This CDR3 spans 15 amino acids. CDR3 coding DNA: TGTGCCAGCAGCTTCGACAACCTACCGAACACTGAAGCTTTCTTT. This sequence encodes CASSFDNLPNTEAFF.

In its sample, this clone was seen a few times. The CDR3 sequence: CASSEGLGGILSGYTF. For the CDR3, the DNA is TGTGCCAGCAGTGAAGGGTTGGGGGGGATACTTAGTGGCTACACCTTC. This chain connects TRBV6-1 to TRBJ1-2; D is possibly TRBD1 (5 bases). Germline V CDR1 and CDR2: MNHNS, SASEGT. The CDR3 covers 16 residues. Trimming left V 1 base short and J 7 bases short, with 19 bases between.

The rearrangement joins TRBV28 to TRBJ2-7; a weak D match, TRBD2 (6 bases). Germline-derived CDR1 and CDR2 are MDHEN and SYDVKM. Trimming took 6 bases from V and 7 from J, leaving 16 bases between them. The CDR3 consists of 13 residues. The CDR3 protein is CASRARGRREQYF. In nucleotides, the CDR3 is TGTGCCAGCAGAGCCCGGGGGAGGAGGGAGCAGTACTTC.

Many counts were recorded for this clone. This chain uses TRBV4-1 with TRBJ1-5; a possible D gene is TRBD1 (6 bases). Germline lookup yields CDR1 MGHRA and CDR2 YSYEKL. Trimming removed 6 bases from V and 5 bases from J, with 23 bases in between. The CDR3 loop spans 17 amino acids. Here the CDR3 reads CASRVGLTGPKDQPQHF. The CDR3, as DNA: TGCGCCAGCAGGGTCGGGCTTACAGGGCCGAAGGATCAGCCCCAGCATTTT.

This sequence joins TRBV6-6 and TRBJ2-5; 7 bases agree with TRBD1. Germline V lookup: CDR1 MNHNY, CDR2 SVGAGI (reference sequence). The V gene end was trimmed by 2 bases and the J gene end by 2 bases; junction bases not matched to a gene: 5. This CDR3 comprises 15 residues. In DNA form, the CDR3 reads TGTGCCAGCAGTTACGAGACAGGGTGGCAAGAGACCCAGTACTTC. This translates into CASSYETGWQETQYF.

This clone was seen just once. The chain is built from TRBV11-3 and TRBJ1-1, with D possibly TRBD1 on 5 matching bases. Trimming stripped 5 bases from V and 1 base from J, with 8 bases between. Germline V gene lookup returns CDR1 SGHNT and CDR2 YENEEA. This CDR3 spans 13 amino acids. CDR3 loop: CASSLDRNTEAFF. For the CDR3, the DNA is TGTGCCAGCAGCCTTGACAGGAACACTGAAGCTTTCTTT.

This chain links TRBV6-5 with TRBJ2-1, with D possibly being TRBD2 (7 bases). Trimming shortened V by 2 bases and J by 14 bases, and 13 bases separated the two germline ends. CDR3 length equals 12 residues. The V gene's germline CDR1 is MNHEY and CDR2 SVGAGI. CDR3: CASSYGEGGEFF. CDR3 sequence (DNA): TGTGCCAGCAGTTACGGGGAGGGGGGCGAGTTCTTC.

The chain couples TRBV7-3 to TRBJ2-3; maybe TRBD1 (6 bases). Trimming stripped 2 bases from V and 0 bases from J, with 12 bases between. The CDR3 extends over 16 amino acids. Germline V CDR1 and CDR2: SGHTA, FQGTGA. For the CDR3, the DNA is TGTGCCAGCAGCTTAGACGTGGGGGCTAGCACAGATACGCAGTATTTT. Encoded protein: CASSLDVGASTDTQYF.

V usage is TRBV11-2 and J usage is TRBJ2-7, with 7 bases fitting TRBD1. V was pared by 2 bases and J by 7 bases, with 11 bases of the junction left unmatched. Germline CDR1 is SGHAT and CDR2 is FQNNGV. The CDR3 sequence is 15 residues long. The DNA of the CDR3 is TGTGCCAGCAGCTTACAAGGGGGCATGTCAGGGGAGCAGTACTTC. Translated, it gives CASSLQGGMSGEQYF.

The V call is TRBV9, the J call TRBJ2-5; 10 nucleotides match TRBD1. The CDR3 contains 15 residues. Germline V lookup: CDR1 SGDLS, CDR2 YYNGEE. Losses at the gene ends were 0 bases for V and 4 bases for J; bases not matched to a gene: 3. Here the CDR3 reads CASSVAWTGGETQYF. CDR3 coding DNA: TGTGCCAGCAGCGTAGCGTGGACAGGGGGAGAGACCCAGTACTTC.

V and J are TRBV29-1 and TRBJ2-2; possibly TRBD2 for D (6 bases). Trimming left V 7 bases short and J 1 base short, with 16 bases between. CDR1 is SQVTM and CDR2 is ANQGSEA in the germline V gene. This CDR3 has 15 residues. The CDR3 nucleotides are TGCAGCGGTTACCGGGACTTTGGGAACACCGGGGAGCTGTTTTTT. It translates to CSGYRDFGNTGELFF.

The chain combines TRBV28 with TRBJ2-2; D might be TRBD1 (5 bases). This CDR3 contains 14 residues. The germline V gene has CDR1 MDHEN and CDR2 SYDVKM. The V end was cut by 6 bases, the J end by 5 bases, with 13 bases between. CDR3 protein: CASRRPSGTGELFF. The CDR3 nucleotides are TGTGCCAGCAGGCGACCCTCAGGGACCGGGGAGCTGTTTTTT.

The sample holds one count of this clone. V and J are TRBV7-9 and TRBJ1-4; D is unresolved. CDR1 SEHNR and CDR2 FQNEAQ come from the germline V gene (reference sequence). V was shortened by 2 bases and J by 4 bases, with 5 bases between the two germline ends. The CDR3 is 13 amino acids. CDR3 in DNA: TGTGCCAGCAGCTTACCAAATAATGAAAAACTGTTTTTT. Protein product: CASSLPNNEKLFF.

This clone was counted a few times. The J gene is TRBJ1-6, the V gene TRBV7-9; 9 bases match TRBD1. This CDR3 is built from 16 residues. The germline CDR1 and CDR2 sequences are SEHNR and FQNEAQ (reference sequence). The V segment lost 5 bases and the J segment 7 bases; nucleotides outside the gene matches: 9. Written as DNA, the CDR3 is TGTGCCAGCAGCCCAATAGGGACAGGGACAAATTCACCCCTCCACTTT. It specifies CASSPIGTGTNSPLHF.

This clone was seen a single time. The CDR3 loop reads CASSNDIRGEQFF. The CDR3 DNA reads as TGCGCCAGCAGCAACGACATCAGAGGTGAGCAGTTCTTC. The chain couples TRBV10-1 to TRBJ2-1; D unclear. From germline, CDR1 is WNHNN and CDR2 SYGVQD (reference sequence). V dropped 6 bases and J dropped 9 bases, with 15 bases sitting between them. This CDR3 is 13 amino acids long.

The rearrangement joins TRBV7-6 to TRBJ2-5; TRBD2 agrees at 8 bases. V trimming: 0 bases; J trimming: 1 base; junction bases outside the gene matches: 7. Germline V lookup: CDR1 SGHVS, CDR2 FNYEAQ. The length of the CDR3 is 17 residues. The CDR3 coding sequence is TGTGCCAGCAGCTTAGCCGGGGCTAGCGGGTTCCAAGAGACCCAGTACTTC. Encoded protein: CASSLAGASGFQETQYF. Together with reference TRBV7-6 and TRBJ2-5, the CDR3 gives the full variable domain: GAGVSQSPRYKVTKRGQDVALRCDPISGHVSLYWYRQALGQGPEFLTYFNYEAQQDKSGLPNDRFSAERPEGSISTLTIQRTEQRDSAMYRCASSLAGASGFQETQYFGPGTRLLVL.